The T cell receptor (beta chain) under discussion was sequenced for a study of post-analysis software for immune sequencing data. The CDR3 is 13 residues long. CDR1 and CDR2 (germline): DFQATT, SNEGSKA (reference sequence). The V gene end was trimmed by 3 bases and the J gene end by 4 bases; junction bases not matched to a gene: 4. General observations from the study: The study found significantly lower normalized Chao1 diversity in multiple sclerosis patients than in controls. Same-batch samples co-clustered strongly by F measure. Relative to controls, patients had about five TRBV segments at higher frequency, with TRBV5-6, TRBV5-1 and TRBV20-1 among these.

This clonotype has at least ten counts. Its antigen is as yet unknown. Unique molecular identifiers had been added to the TCR beta cDNA libraries. TCRdb independently ran MiXCR on the PCR reads; one entry per CDR3 protein. Altogether roughly 400,000 distinct CDR3 sequences are present, 30% to 40% being singletons, with the ten largest covering 7.5% to 8.5%. The chain joins TRBV20-1 to TRBJ2-5, with 8 positions matching TRBD2. This clonotype originated in a girl aged 2-9 years with multiple sclerosis. The specimen sequenced was blood. The CDR3 sequence: CSASLTSGETQYF. DNA of the CDR3: TGCAGTGCTAGCCTAACTAGCGGAGAGACCCAGTACTTC.